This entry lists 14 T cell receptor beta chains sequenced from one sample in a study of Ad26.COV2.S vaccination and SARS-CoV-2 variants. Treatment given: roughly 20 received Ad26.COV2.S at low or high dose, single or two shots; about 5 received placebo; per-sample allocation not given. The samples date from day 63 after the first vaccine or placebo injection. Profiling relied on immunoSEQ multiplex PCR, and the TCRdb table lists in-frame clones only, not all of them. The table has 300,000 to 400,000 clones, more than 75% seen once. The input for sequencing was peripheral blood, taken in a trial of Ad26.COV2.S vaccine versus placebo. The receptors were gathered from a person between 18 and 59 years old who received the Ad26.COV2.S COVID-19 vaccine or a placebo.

CDR3 DNA: TGTGCCAGCAGCTTAAGGGGACTAGCGCCAGACTCGAACACCGGGGAGCTGTTTTTT. Residues: CASSLRGLAPDSNTGELFF. The chain carries TRBV7-3 and TRBJ2-2; the match to TRBD2 covers 10 bases. Germline V gives CDR1 SGHTA, CDR2 FQGTGA. This CDR3 contains 19 residues. V lost 1 base to trimming and J lost 0 bases; unmatched junction nucleotides: 8.

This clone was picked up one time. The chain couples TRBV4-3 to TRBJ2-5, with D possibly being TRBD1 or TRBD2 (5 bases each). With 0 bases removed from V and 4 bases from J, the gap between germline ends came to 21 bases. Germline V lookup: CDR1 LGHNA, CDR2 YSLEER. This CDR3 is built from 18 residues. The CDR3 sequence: CASSQDLTRGESRETQYF. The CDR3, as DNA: TGCGCCAGCAGCCAAGATTTAACGAGGGGAGAGAGTCGAGAGACCCAGTACTTC.

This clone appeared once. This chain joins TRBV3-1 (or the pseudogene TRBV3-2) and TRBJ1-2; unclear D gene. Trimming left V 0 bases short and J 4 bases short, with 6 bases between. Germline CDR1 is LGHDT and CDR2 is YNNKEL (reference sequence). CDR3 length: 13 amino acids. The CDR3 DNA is TGTGCCAGCAGCCAAGAGGGCGGCTATGGCTACACCTTC. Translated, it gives CASSQEGGYGYTF.

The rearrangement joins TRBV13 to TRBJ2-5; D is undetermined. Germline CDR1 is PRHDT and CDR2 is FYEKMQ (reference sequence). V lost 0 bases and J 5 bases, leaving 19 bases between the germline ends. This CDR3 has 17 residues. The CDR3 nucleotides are TGTGCCAGCAGCTTAGGTAGCCAGTTGAGATTGGTTGAGACCCAGTACTTC. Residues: CASSLGSQLRLVETQYF.

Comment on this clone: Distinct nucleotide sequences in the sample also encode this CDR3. The CDR3 loop reads CASSLGGSYEQYF. The CDR3 DNA reads as TGTGCCAGCAGTTTAGGGGGCTCCTACGAGCAGTACTTC. V and J are TRBV27 and TRBJ2-7; the D call may be TRBD1 or TRBD2 (5 bases each). V lost 2 bases and J 0 bases, leaving 5 bases between the germline ends. CDR1 is MNHEY, CDR2 SMNVEV, per germline (reference sequence). The CDR3 runs to 13 residues.

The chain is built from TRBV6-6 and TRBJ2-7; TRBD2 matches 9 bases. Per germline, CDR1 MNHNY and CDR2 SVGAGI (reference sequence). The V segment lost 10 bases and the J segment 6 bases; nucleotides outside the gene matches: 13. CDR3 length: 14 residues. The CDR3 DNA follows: TGTGCCACCCGATCGGCGGGGGGGCCCGGCGAGCAGTACTTC. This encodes CATRSAGGPGEQYF.

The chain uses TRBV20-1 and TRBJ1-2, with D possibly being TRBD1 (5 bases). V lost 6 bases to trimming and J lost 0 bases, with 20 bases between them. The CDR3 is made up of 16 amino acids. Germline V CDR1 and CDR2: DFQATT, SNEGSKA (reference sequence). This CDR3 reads CSASPPRGGPNYGYTF. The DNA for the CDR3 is TGCAGTGCCAGTCCCCCGAGGGGAGGGCCTAACTATGGCTACACCTTC.

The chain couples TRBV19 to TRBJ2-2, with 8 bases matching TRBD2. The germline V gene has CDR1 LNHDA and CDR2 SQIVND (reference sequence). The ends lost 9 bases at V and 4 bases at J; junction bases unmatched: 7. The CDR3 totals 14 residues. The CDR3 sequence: CASEGTRSTGELFF. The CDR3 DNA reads TGTGCCAGCGAAGGGACTAGATCCACCGGGGAGCTGTTTTTT.

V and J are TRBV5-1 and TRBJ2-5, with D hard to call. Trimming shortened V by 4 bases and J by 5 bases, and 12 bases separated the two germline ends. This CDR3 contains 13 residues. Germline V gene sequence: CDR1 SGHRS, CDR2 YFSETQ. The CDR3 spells CASSPRPWETQYF. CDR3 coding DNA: TGCGCCAGCAGCCCTCGACCCTGGGAGACCCAGTACTTC. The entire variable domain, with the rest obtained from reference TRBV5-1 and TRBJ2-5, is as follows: KAGVTQTPRYLIKTRGQQVTLSCSPISGHRSVSWYQQTPGQGLQFLFEYFSETQRNKGNFPGRFSGRQFSNSRSEMNVSTLELGDSALYLCASSPRPWETQYFGPGTRLLVL.

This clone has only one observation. The CDR3 DNA is TGTGCCACCAGCAGAGACAGGGGGCGTGGGCAGCCCCAGCATTTT. It codes for CATSRDRGRGQPQHF. The chain employs TRBV15 and TRBJ1-5; the match to TRBD1 covers 8 bases. CDR1 and CDR2 (germline): LNHNV, YYDKDF (reference sequence). J lost 7 bases, V lost 0 bases, and 5 bases had no gene match. This CDR3 spans 15 amino acids. The variable domain in full, completed from reference TRBV15 and TRBJ1-5, reads DAMVIQNPRYQVTQFGKPVTLSCSQTLNHNVMYWYQQKSSQAPKLLFHYYDKDFNNEADTPDNFQSRRPNTSFCFLDIRSPGLGDTAMYLCATSRDRGRGQPQHFGDGTRLSIL.

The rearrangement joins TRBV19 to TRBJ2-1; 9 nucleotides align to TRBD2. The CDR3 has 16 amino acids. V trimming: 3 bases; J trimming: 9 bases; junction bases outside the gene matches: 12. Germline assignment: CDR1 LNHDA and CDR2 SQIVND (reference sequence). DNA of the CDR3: TGTGCCAGTAGTATCTTCTTTGGGACTAGCTTGGGTGAGCAGTTCTTC. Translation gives CASSIFFGTSLGEQFF.

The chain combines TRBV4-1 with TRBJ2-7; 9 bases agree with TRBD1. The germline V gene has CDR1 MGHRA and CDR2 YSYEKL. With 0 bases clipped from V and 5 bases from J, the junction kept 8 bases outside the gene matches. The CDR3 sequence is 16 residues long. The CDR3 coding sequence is TGCGCCAGCAGCCAAGACTCAGGGACAGGGTCCAACGAGCAGTACTTC. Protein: CASSQDSGTGSNEQYF.

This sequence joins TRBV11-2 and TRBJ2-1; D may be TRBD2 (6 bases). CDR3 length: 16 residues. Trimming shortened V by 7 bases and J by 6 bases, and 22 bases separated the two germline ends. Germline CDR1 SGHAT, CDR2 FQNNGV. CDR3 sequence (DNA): TGTGCCAGCATCATAAGCGGGTTCGAACCGAGCAATGAGCAGTTCTTC. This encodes CASIISGFEPSNEQFF. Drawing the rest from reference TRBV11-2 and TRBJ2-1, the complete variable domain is EAGVAQSPRYKIIEKRQSVAFWCNPISGHATLYWYQQILGQGPKLLIQFQNNGVVDDSQLPKDRFSAERLKGVDSTLKIQPAKLEDSAVYLCASIISGFEPSNEQFFGPGTRLTVL.

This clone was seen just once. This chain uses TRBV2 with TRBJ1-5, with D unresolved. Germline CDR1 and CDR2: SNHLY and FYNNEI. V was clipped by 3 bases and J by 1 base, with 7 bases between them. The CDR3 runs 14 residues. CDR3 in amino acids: CASSDGQSNQPQHF. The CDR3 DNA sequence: TGTGCCAGCAGTGATGGGCAAAGCAATCAGCCCCAGCATTTT.